This T cell receptor beta chain was sequenced in a study of beta chain features in type 1 diabetes. Investigators reverse transcribed all isolated RNA, so they sequenced expressed TCRB transcripts. Profiling relied on immunoSEQ multiplex PCR, and the TCRdb table lists in-frame clones only, not all of them. The sample has 200,000 to 250,000 clones, around 9.6% seen once. On this clone itself: As yet, its antigen is unknown.

CD45RO/CCR7/CD25/CD127/CD95/CD27 staining was used to isolate CD4+ naive, central memory, regulatory and stem cell-like memory cells by sorting. Findings and limits, study-wide: The naive, central memory and Treg TCRB repertoires looked more alike in patients than they did in healthy donors. The study found fewer insertions and more deletions at VDJ junctions in type 1 diabetes patients.

CDR1 is MNHEY and CDR2 is SMNVEV in the germline V gene (reference sequence). V was pared by 6 bases and J by 6 bases, with 8 bases of the junction left unmatched. This CDR3 is built from 14 residues. The TCR comes from a woman between 18 and 29 years old in good health. Material for sequencing was naive CD4+ T cells from blood. This chain connects TRBV27 to TRBJ1-2; 9 bases map to TRBD1. As DNA, the CDR3 is TGTGCCAGCAGGCGCCGGGACAGGGACAATGGCTACACCTTC. Translated: CASRRRDRDNGYTF.